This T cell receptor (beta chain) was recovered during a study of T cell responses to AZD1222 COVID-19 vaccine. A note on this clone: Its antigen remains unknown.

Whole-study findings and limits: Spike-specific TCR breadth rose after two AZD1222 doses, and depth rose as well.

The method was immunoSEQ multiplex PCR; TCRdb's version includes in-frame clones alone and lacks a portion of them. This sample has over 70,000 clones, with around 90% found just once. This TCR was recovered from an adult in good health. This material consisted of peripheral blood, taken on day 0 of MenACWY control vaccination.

The CDR3 sequence: CASSPGQTFRGEQFF. In nucleotides, the CDR3 is TGTGCCAGCAGCCCGGGACAAACATTCCGGGGTGAGCAGTTCTTC. This chain connects TRBV3-1 (or the pseudogene TRBV3-2) to TRBJ2-1, with a possible D match to TRBD1 (6 bases). Trimming took off 4 bases at V and 9 bases at J, with 19 bases between the two ends. The germline gives CDR1 LGHDT, CDR2 YNNKEL (reference sequence). The CDR3 sequence is 15 residues long.